This T cell receptor (beta chain) was sequenced in a study of blood T cell repertoires in COVID-19. In the study overall: COVID-19 samples from acute and convalescent phases originated in the United States, Italy and Spain.

This CDR3 contains 16 residues. Germline V gene lookup returns CDR1 SGHAT and CDR2 FQNNGV. V lost 4 bases to trimming and J lost 5 bases; unmatched junction nucleotides: 10. This clone is a singleton in its sample. The table came from immunoSEQ multiplex PCR; TCRdb's copy has only in-frame clones and leaves some out. The data show roughly 95,000 clones, 82% seen once. The material sequenced was peripheral blood. This TCR was recovered from an elderly man with acute or convalescent COVID-19. This sequence joins TRBV11-2 and TRBJ1-1; 10 nucleotides match TRBD1. As DNA, the CDR3 is TGTGCCAGCAGCTCCACAATTGGACAGGGGGGGACTGAAGCTTTCTTT. Residues: CASSSTIGQGGTEAFF.